This T cell receptor (beta chain) was captured by sequencing in a study of identical twins. This CDR3 region has 15 residues. Trimming took off 6 bases at V and 0 bases at J, with 11 bases between the two ends. Details on this clonotype: What it binds is unknown.

Study outcomes and limitations: Out-of-frame TCR alpha sharing in monozygotic twins exceeded recombination model predictions. Insertion counts were lower in abundant cord blood beta clonotypes, a trend that memory repertoires did not show.

In TCRdb, the 5' RACE reads were re-called with MiXCR into one record per CDR3 protein. The sample comprises around 300,000 distinct CDR3 sequences, about 8% of which are singletons, and around 2.1% rests with the top ten. The same data also contributed to another study, on yellow fever vaccine responses in identical twins. That work adds: The authors reported partly convergent, partly personalized vaccine responses in identical twins.

Sequencing used memory (CD45RO+) T cells sorted from blood. The rearrangement joins TRBV12-3 or TRBV12-4 to TRBJ2-2; D gene ambiguous. The clonotype was recovered from a woman aged 18-29 years in good health. CDR3 residues: CASSPQRTNTGELFF. As DNA, the CDR3 is TGTGCCAGCAGCCCCCAGCGAACGAACACCGGGGAGCTGTTTTTT.